The rows below give T cell receptor beta chains drawn from one sample of a study of T cell changes during pregnancy in multiple sclerosis. Sequenced by immunoSEQ multiplex PCR; TCRdb stores in-frame clones only, minus some. This table holds roughly 89,000 clones, just under 95% found once. The specimen comprised peripheral blood, sampled in the first trimester of pregnancy. These receptors all stem from a female donor with multiple sclerosis, enrolled in a pregnancy study. Both conserved end residues are part of each CDR3. Each record gives: CDR3 protein, CDR3 DNA, D gene, clone size, J gene, V gene. D genes are given only for firm matches. The size of a clone is reported for some rows only, either as once, few or many, or as a class for expanded clones.

CASSGTGGSGANVLTF,TGTGCCAGCAGCGGGACAGGGGGCTCTGGGGCCAACGTCCTGACTTTC,TRBD1,few,TRBJ2-6,TRBV6-4
CASTKRQATYTEAFF,TGTGCCAGCACCAAAAGACAGGCTACGTACACTGAAGCTTTCTTT,-,-,TRBJ1-1,TRBV6-5
CASRVGTSGYTDTQYF,TGTGCCAGTAGGGTCGGGACTAGCGGCTACACAGATACGCAGTATTTT,TRBD2,few,TRBJ2-3,TRBV19
CASSIRLGQGTYEQYF,TGTGCCAGTAGTATCCGTCTAGGACAGGGAACCTACGAGCAGTACTTC,TRBD1,once,TRBJ2-7,TRBV19
CASSLGQGGTEAFF,TGTGCCAGCAGCTTGGGACAGGGTGGCACTGAAGCTTTCTTT,TRBD1,-,TRBJ1-1,TRBV13
CASSAWAQAGSDTQYF,TGTGCCAGCAGCGCCTGGGCACAGGCAGGGTCAGATACGCAGTATTTT,-,-,TRBJ2-3,TRBV9
CASRLVSLQGDYVSLNEQYF,TGTGCAAGTCGCTTAGTATCTCTTCAAGGCGACTACGTCTCCCTGAACGAGCAGTACTTC,-,-,TRBJ2-7,TRBV12-2
CASSEPNLLEAFF,TGTGCCAGTAGTGAGCCGAATCTCCTCGAAGCTTTCTTT,-,-,TRBJ1-1,TRBV19
CASSLGGDSPLHF,TGTGCCAGCAGCTTGGGGGGCGATTCACCCCTCCACTTT,-,-,TRBJ1-6,TRBV5-5
CASSEEVGSLLDTIYF,TGTGCCAGCAGTGAAGAGGTGGGCAGTCTTTTAGACACCATATATTTT,-,-,TRBJ1-3,TRBV2
CASSPHTGGPTDTQYF,TGTGCCAGCAGCCCCCACACGGGGGGGCCTACAGATACGCAGTATTTT,TRBD2,-,TRBJ2-3,TRBV7-6
CASTQQVNYGYTF,TGTGCCAGCACCCAGCAGGTCAACTATGGCTACACCTTC,-,few,TRBJ1-2,TRBV6-1
CASGRMRDEQYF,TGTGCCAGCGGCCGAATGAGGGACGAGCAGTACTTC,-,-,TRBJ2-7,TRBV2
CASSLARGGGDHNEQFF,TGTGCCAGCAGCTTAGCGCGGGGCGGGGGGGACCACAATGAGCAGTTCTTC,TRBD2,-,TRBJ2-1,TRBV7-8
CASSEFPTGATEAFF,TGCGCCAGCAGTGAGTTCCCTACAGGGGCCACTGAAGCTTTCTTT,TRBD1,once,TRBJ1-1,TRBV10-2
CSARGEQFF,TGCAGTGCCCGGGGGGAGCAGTTCTTC,-,-,TRBJ2-1,TRBV20-1
CASSRQGASTEAFF,TGTGCCAGCAGCCGTCAGGGGGCCAGCACTGAAGCTTTCTTT,TRBD1,-,TRBJ1-1,TRBV4-2
CASGGEALFSYNEQFF,TGTGCCAGCGGGGGGGAGGCTCTATTCTCCTACAATGAGCAGTTCTTC,TRBD2,-,TRBJ2-1,TRBV25-1